The 16 T cell receptor beta chains listed next were all sequenced from one sample in a study of control samples from healthy donors and cancer patients. Clones were sequenced by immunoSEQ multiplex PCR, and TCRdb holds only the in-frame ones, with some missing. The sample comprises about 22,000 clones, 65% to 90% of which are singletons, and 27% rests with the top ten. Sequencing used PBMCs. Every receptor here comes from a man in his 60s with head and neck cancer.

This chain connects TRBV5-5 to TRBJ2-7, with unresolved D. Trimming took 2 bases from V and 4 from J, leaving 7 bases between them. This CDR3 has 12 residues. Germline V gene lookup returns CDR1 SGHKS and CDR2 YYEKEE (reference sequence). CDR3 loop: CASSLEDYEQYF. The CDR3 coding sequence is TGTGCCAGCAGCTTAGAGGATTACGAGCAGTACTTC. The full variable domain, in which reference TRBV5-5 and TRBJ2-7 provide the parts outside the CDR3, is DAGVTQSPTHLIKTRGQQVTLRCSPISGHKSVSWYQQVLGQGPQFIFQYYEKEERGRGNFPDRFSARQFPNYSSELNVNALLLGDSALYLCASSLEDYEQYFGPGTRLTVT.

This chain links TRBV15 with TRBJ1-4; possibly TRBD1 for D (6 bases). The ends were cut back, 5 bases at V and 4 bases at J, with 17 bases in the middle. Germline V gene lookup returns CDR1 LNHNV and CDR2 YYDKDF (reference sequence). The CDR3 has 16 residues. The CDR3 DNA reads TGTGCCACCAGCCCTCAGGGAGGGGGGTTTAATGAAAAACTGTTTTTT. This translates into CATSPQGGGFNEKLFF.

V gene TRBV11-2 combines with J gene TRBJ1-2, with D uncertain. The V end lost 1 base, the J end lost 4 bases, and 13 bases lay between the germline ends. The CDR3 extends over 15 amino acids. In germline, CDR1 is SGHAT, CDR2 FQNNGV. The CDR3 DNA follows: TGTGCCAGCAGCTTAGTCCCGGGTTGGGGCTATGGCTACACCTTC. It yields the protein CASSLVPGWGYGYTF.

CDR3 sequence: CASSFGGIETQYF. The CDR3 bases are TGTGCCAGCAGCTTTGGGGGAATCGAGACCCAGTACTTC. The chain couples TRBV5-6 to TRBJ2-5; perhaps D is TRBD1 or TRBD2 (5 bases each). V shed 2 bases and J shed 5 bases, with 10 bases lying between them. Looked up from germline, CDR1 is SGHDT and CDR2 is YYEEEE. CDR3 size: 13 residues.

With respect to this clone: The DNA is omitted, as the CDR3 cannot be located on it reliably, and the CDR3 follows TCRdb's listing. The J gene is TRBJ1-3, the V gene TRBV9; the D segment call TRBD1 is taken from the table without a DNA check. The CDR3 has 12 amino acids, counting both end residues. Germline V gene data show CDR1 as SGDLS and CDR2 as YYNGEE. This chain's CDR3 is CASSVGTGAVYF.

CDR3 region: CSARGNNEQFF. CDR3 nucleotide sequence: TGCAGTGCCCGAGGGAACAATGAGCAGTTCTTC. The chain links TRBV20-1 to TRBJ2-1, with a possible D match to TRBD2 (5 bases). V shed 6 bases and J shed 5 bases, with 8 bases lying between them. The CDR3 loop spans 11 amino acids. The germline CDR1 and CDR2 sequences are DFQATT and SNEGSKA (reference sequence).

The chain uses TRBV9 and TRBJ2-7, with TRBD2 matching 8 bases. This CDR3 spans 14 amino acids. J was trimmed by 3 bases and V by 0 bases; bases with no gene match: 2. CDR1 and CDR2 from the germline V gene are SGDLS and YYNGEE. The CDR3 loop is CASSVAAGGYEQYF. The CDR3 bases are TGTGCCAGCAGCGTAGCCGCGGGGGGCTACGAGCAGTACTTC.

Concerning this clone itself: This specimen includes other DNA sequences encoding the same CDR3. The chain combines TRBV24-1 with TRBJ2-2; TRBD2 matches 13 bases. The germline V gene has CDR1 KGHDR and CDR2 SFDVKD. The CDR3 loop spans 16 amino acids. V shed 9 bases and J 3 bases; nucleotides not matched to a gene: 6. The CDR3 here is CATGGLAGEHTGELFF. CDR3 DNA: TGTGCCACCGGAGGACTAGCGGGAGAACACACCGGGGAGCTGTTTTTT.

The chain recombines TRBV11-3 with TRBJ2-2; 9 nucleotides match TRBD2. The CDR3 sequence is 16 residues long. Per germline, CDR1 SGHNT and CDR2 YENEEA. After removal of 6 bases from V and 3 bases from J, the junction contained 8 bases not matched to a gene. CDR3 residues: CASSRALAGYTGELFF. The CDR3 nucleotides are TGTGCCAGCAGTAGGGCGCTAGCGGGATACACCGGGGAGCTGTTTTTT.

This clone was picked up a small number of times. The J gene is TRBJ1-1, the V gene TRBV2; 7 nucleotides align to TRBD1. Trimming cost V 6 bases and J 3 bases; bases outside gene matches: 7. The V gene's germline CDR1 is SNHLY and CDR2 FYNNEI. The CDR3 consists of 14 residues. The CDR3 is CASSLNRGDTEAFF. In DNA, the CDR3 is TGTGCCAGCAGCCTGAACAGGGGCGACACTGAAGCTTTCTTT. The entire variable domain, with the rest obtained from reference TRBV2 and TRBJ1-1, is as follows: EPEVTQTPSHQVTQMGQEVILRCVPISNHLYFYWYRQILGQKVEFLVSFYNNEISEKSEIFDDQFSVERPDGSNFTLKIRSTKLEDSAMYFCASSLNRGDTEAFFGQGTRLTVV.

V is TRBV4-1 and J is TRBJ1-2, with a weak D call TRBD1 (6 bases). The CDR3 extends over 16 amino acids. V was clipped by 0 bases and J by 7 bases, with 18 bases between them. Germline values: CDR1 MGHRA, CDR2 YSYEKL. CDR3 region: CASSQEVGLTGTGYTF. CDR3 nucleotides: TGCGCCAGCAGCCAAGAAGTAGGGTTAACAGGGACTGGCTACACCTTC.

The chain is built from TRBV28 and TRBJ1-5, with D hard to call. The CDR3 contains 12 residues. Germline CDR1 and CDR2: MDHEN and SYDVKM. Trimming pared 5 bases from V and 3 bases from J, leaving 5 bases between. CDR3 region: CASSPINQPQHF. CDR3 bases: TGTGCCAGCAGTCCCATCAATCAGCCCCAGCATTTT.

This chain uses TRBV3-1 (or the pseudogene TRBV3-2) with TRBJ1-2, with a possible D match to TRBD1 (6 bases). Germline CDR1 LGHDT, CDR2 YNNKEL (reference sequence). Trimming cost V 1 base and J 6 bases, with 12 bases left between them. The CDR3 sequence is 14 residues long. CDR3 nucleotide sequence: TGTGCCAGCAGCCAAGTGGACAGTTGGGATGGCTACACCTTC. It yields the protein CASSQVDSWDGYTF.

In this sample, this clone turned up once. V is TRBV28 and J is TRBJ2-7; 8 bases are shared with TRBD1. The CDR3 consists of 14 residues. V gave up 7 bases and J gave up 2 bases; unmatched junction bases: 7. Germline loops: CDR1 MDHEN, CDR2 SYDVKM. CDR3 in amino acids: CASTLGTGPYEQYF. Written as DNA, the CDR3 is TGTGCCAGCACTCTCGGGACAGGCCCCTACGAGCAGTACTTC.

This chain connects TRBV29-1 to TRBJ1-3; TRBD1 matches at 8 bases. This CDR3 has 13 residues. Germline lookup yields CDR1 SQVTM and CDR2 ANQGSEA. V shed 3 bases, J shed 4 bases, and the junction held 2 bases outside the gene matches. Written as DNA, the CDR3 is TGCAGCGTTGACTGGACAGGGGGAAACACCATATATTTT. Protein product: CSVDWTGGNTIYF.

CDR3 coding DNA: TGTGCCAGCAGTTTATCTCTGGCCGCTGGAAACACCATATATTTT. Translation gives CASSLSLAAGNTIYF. The chain carries TRBV27 and TRBJ1-3; D remains unclear. Trimming took off 0 bases at V and 2 bases at J, with 8 bases between the two ends. CDR3 size: 15 residues. Germline V gene data show CDR1 as MNHEY and CDR2 as SMNVEV (reference sequence).